This TCR beta chain was captured by sequencing in a study of cytomegalovirus exposure and HLA in healthy donors. General observations from the study: Prediction of most subjects' HLA-A and HLA-B alleles by TCR beta sequences was reportedly accurate. Within a later analysis, the majority of CMV-associated TCR beta chains appeared HLA-restricted. TCR beta V- and J-gene trimming was later associated with a missense DCLRE1C variant. Data from an earlier analysis indicated that most TCR beta V segments were productive either about 87% or about 30% of the time.

The study ran its PCR with 60 Vbeta and 13 Jbeta primers. Generated by immunoSEQ multiplex PCR, the TCRdb table keeps only in-frame clones and is missing some. Here the sample spans some 190,000 clones, over 60% being singletons. Regarding this clone: Antigen: not known.

The ends were cut back, 0 bases at V and 5 bases at J, with 8 bases in the middle. CDR1 ENHRY and CDR2 SYGVKD come from the germline V gene. This CDR3 is 14 amino acids long. The chain links TRBV10-3 to TRBJ1-5; D perhaps matches TRBD1 (5 bases). The source of this sequence is a man younger than 35 in good health and CMV-seronegative. The sequencing input was PBMCs. This CDR3 reads CAISESDSYQPQHF. The CDR3 DNA reads TGTGCCATCAGTGAGTCTGACAGCTATCAGCCCCAGCATTTT.